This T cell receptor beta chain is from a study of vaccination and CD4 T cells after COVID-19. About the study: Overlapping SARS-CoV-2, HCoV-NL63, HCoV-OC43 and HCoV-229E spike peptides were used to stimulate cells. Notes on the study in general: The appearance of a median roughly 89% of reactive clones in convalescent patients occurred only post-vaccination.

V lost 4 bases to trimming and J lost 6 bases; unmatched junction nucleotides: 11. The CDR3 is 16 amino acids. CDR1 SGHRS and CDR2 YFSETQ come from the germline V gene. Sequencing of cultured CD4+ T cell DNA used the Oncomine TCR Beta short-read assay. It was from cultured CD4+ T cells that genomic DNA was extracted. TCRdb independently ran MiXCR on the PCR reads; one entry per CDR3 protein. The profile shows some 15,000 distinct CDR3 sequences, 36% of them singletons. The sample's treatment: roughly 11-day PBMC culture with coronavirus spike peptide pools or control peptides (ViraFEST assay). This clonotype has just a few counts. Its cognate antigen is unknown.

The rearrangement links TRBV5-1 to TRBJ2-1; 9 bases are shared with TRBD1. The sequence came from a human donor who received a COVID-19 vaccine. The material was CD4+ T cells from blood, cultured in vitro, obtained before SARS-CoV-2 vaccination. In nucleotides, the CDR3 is TGCGCCAGCAGCCCCCAGGGGGACAGGGACAGCAATGAGCAGTTCTTC. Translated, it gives CASSPQGDRDSNEQFF.